These T cell receptor beta chains were read from a single sample in a study of T cells in Graves' hyperthyroidism and ophthalmopathy. Using its own MiXCR run on the multiplex PCR reads, TCRdb lists one record per CDR3 protein. Of under 750,000 distinct CDR3 sequences in the sample, around 20% were seen once. Source material: blood. These receptors originate from a woman aged 45-65 years with Graves' hyperthyroidism that later progressed to Graves' ophthalmopathy. Both conserved end residues are part of each CDR3. The order of the fields is V gene, clone size, CDR3 length, D gene, J gene, CDR3 protein, CDR3 DNA. A D gene is named only where the DNA matches it firmly. Clone sizes are given selectively: once, few, many, or a class where the clone is expanded.

V gene: TRBV5-1
clone size: many
CDR3 length: 17
D gene: .
J gene: TRBJ2-7
CDR3 protein: CASSLMMGQGTSYEQYF
CDR3 DNA: TGCGCCAGCAGCTTGATGATGGGGCAGGGAACTTCCTACGAGCAGTACTTC

V gene: TRBV4-1
clone size: few
CDR3 length: 15
D gene: .
J gene: TRBJ1-2
CDR3 protein: CASSQVPSHFYGYTF
CDR3 DNA: TGCGCCAGCAGCCAAGTTCCCAGCCATTTCTATGGCTACACCTTC

V gene: TRBV11-2
clone size: many
CDR3 length: 14
D gene: .
J gene: TRBJ2-7
CDR3 protein: CASSFLGSSYEQYF
CDR3 DNA: TGTGCCAGCAGCTTTCTAGGGAGCTCCTACGAGCAGTACTTC

V gene: TRBV9
clone size: few
CDR3 length: 15
D gene: .
J gene: TRBJ2-1
CDR3 protein: CASSYGSNSYNEQFF
CDR3 DNA: TGTGCCAGCAGCTACGGGTCTAACTCCTACAATGAGCAGTTCTTC

V gene: TRBV6-1
clone size: .
CDR3 length: 15
D gene: TRBD1
J gene: TRBJ1-5
CDR3 protein: CASVRRDRGNQPQHF
CDR3 DNA: TGTGCCAGCGTTCGCCGGGACAGGGGTAATCAGCCCCAGCATTTT

V gene: TRBV6-1
clone size: .
CDR3 length: 16
D gene: .
J gene: TRBJ2-5
CDR3 protein: CASSLDDRTYQETQYF
CDR3 DNA: TGTGCCAGCAGCCTTGACGACAGGACGTACCAAGAGACCCAGTACTTC

V gene: TRBV24-1
clone size: .
CDR3 length: 14
D gene: .
J gene: TRBJ1-5
CDR3 protein: CATKDGRDNQPQHF
CDR3 DNA: TGTGCCACCAAGGACGGCAGGGACAATCAGCCCCAGCATTTT

V gene: TRBV27
clone size: .
CDR3 length: 13
D gene: .
J gene: TRBJ2-7
CDR3 protein: CASSPGIALEQYF
CDR3 DNA: TGTGCCAGCAGTCCAGGGATTGCTTTAGAGCAGTACTTC

V gene: TRBV7-9
clone size: .
CDR3 length: 14
D gene: .
J gene: TRBJ1-4
CDR3 protein: CASSLGGTDEKLFF
CDR3 DNA: TGTGCCAGCAGCTTAGGAGGCACGGACGAAAAACTGTTTTTT

V gene: TRBV29-1
clone size: few
CDR3 length: 13
D gene: TRBD1
J gene: TRBJ2-2
CDR3 protein: CSVGDSWSGELFF
CDR3 DNA: TGCAGCGTTGGGGACAGTTGGTCCGGGGAGCTGTTTTTT

V gene: TRBV16
clone size: few
CDR3 length: 15
D gene: .
J gene: TRBJ1-4
CDR3 protein: CASSQSWDTNEKLFF
CDR3 DNA: TGTGCCAGCAGCCAATCGTGGGACACCAATGAAAAACTGTTTTTT

V gene: TRBV6-1
clone size: few
CDR3 length: 12
D gene: .
J gene: TRBJ2-3
CDR3 protein: CASAGSTDTQYF
CDR3 DNA: TGTGCCAGCGCGGGGAGCACAGATACGCAGTATTTT

V gene: TRBV6-5
clone size: .
CDR3 length: 11
D gene: .
J gene: TRBJ1-2
CDR3 protein: CASSYPYDYTF
CDR3 DNA: TGTGCCAGCAGTTACCCATATGACTACACCTTC

V gene: TRBV20-1
clone size: .
CDR3 length: 14
D gene: .
J gene: TRBJ1-2
CDR3 protein: CSAGLAARLYGYTF
CDR3 DNA: TGCAGTGCCGGACTGGCAGCAAGGCTCTATGGCTACACCTTC

V gene: TRBV10-3
clone size: few
CDR3 length: 15
D gene: TRBD1
J gene: TRBJ2-1
CDR3 protein: CAITGTGGSYNEQFF
CDR3 DNA: TGTGCCATCACCGGGACAGGGGGCTCCTACAATGAGCAGTTCTTC

V gene: TRBV11-1
clone size: .
CDR3 length: 16
D gene: .
J gene: TRBJ2-5
CDR3 protein: CASSFDGAALEETQYF
CDR3 DNA: TGTGCCAGCAGCTTCGACGGTGCTGCACTGGAAGAGACCCAGTACTTC

V gene: TRBV6-1
clone size: .
CDR3 length: 13
D gene: .
J gene: TRBJ2-5
CDR3 protein: CASGGVESETQYF
CDR3 DNA: TGTGCCAGCGGAGGGGTTGAGTCGGAGACCCAGTACTTC

V gene: TRBV7-9
clone size: few
CDR3 length: 15
D gene: .
J gene: TRBJ1-2
CDR3 protein: CASSEQRRANYGYTF
CDR3 DNA: TGTGCCAGCAGCGAACAAAGGAGAGCTAACTATGGCTACACCTTC

V gene: TRBV19
clone size: few
CDR3 length: 16
D gene: .
J gene: TRBJ2-1
CDR3 protein: CASSITTGGSYNEQFF
CDR3 DNA: TGTGCCAGTAGTATAACGACCGGGGGAAGCTACAATGAGCAGTTCTTC

V gene: TRBV2
clone size: many
CDR3 length: 15
D gene: TRBD1
J gene: TRBJ2-2
CDR3 protein: CASSADRVYPGELFF
CDR3 DNA: TGTGCCAGCAGTGCGGACAGGGTCTATCCCGGGGAGCTGTTTTTT

V gene: TRBV15
clone size: many
CDR3 length: 14
D gene: .
J gene: TRBJ1-1
CDR3 protein: CAIDTNNEYTEAFF
CDR3 DNA: TGTGCCATAGATACAAACAACGAGTACACTGAAGCTTTCTTT

V gene: TRBV5-1
clone size: many
CDR3 length: 16
D gene: TRBD2
J gene: TRBJ2-1
CDR3 protein: CASSQRGPTTYNEQFF
CDR3 DNA: TGCGCCAGCAGCCAGCGGGGGCCAACGACCTACAATGAGCAGTTCTTC

V gene: TRBV6-6
clone size: .
CDR3 length: 13
D gene: .
J gene: TRBJ2-5
CDR3 protein: CASSYSWGEAQYF
CDR3 DNA: TGTGCCAGCAGTTACTCTTGGGGAGAGGCCCAGTACTTC

V gene: TRBV6-1
clone size: few
CDR3 length: 15
D gene: TRBD1
J gene: TRBJ1-5
CDR3 protein: CASLRQDRATQPQHF
CDR3 DNA: TGTGCCAGCCTCCGGCAAGACAGGGCGACTCAGCCCCAGCATTTT

V gene: TRBV3-1
clone size: many
CDR3 length: 14
D gene: .
J gene: TRBJ1-6
CDR3 protein: CASSQGQDNSPLHF
CDR3 DNA: TGTGCCAGCAGCCAAGGACAAGATAATTCACCCCTCCACTTT

V gene: TRBV11-2
clone size: .
CDR3 length: 15
D gene: TRBD1
J gene: TRBJ2-2
CDR3 protein: CASSPRDRVTGELFF
CDR3 DNA: TGTGCCAGCAGCCCCCGGGACAGGGTCACCGGGGAGCTGTTTTTT

V gene: TRBV7-9
clone size: many
CDR3 length: 13
D gene: .
J gene: TRBJ2-3
CDR3 protein: CASSPVAAVTQYF
CDR3 DNA: TGTGCCAGCAGCCCCGTCGCGGCGGTTACGCAGTATTTT

V gene: TRBV20-1
clone size: .
CDR3 length: 13
D gene: TRBD1
J gene: TRBJ2-1
CDR3 protein: CSAGTGGFDEQFF
CDR3 DNA: TGCAGTGCCGGGACAGGGGGTTTTGATGAGCAGTTCTTC

V gene: TRBV12-3/TRBV12-4
clone size: few
CDR3 length: 16
D gene: TRBD1
J gene: TRBJ1-4
CDR3 protein: CASSHWGDRDGEKLFF
CDR3 DNA: TGTGCCAGCAGCCACTGGGGGGACAGGGATGGTGAAAAACTGTTTTTT

V gene: TRBV7-3
clone size: many
CDR3 length: 18
D gene: TRBD2
J gene: TRBJ2-1
CDR3 protein: CASSEMGLAGGNYNEQFF
CDR3 DNA: TGTGCCAGCAGCGAAATGGGACTAGCGGGGGGGAATTACAATGAGCAGTTCTTC

V gene: TRBV18
clone size: .
CDR3 length: 16
D gene: TRBD1
J gene: TRBJ1-5
CDR3 protein: CASSPEGRQGIQPQHF
CDR3 DNA: TGTGCCAGCTCACCCGAAGGAAGACAGGGGATTCAGCCCCAGCATTTT

V gene: TRBV20-1
clone size: few
CDR3 length: 13
D gene: .
J gene: TRBJ2-4
CDR3 protein: CSASAARCYIQYF
CDR3 DNA: TGCAGTGCTAGTGCGGCGCGTTGTTACATTCAGTACTTC

V gene: TRBV11-2
clone size: many
CDR3 length: 16
D gene: .
J gene: TRBJ2-2
CDR3 protein: CASSLDTGAPSGELFF
CDR3 DNA: TGTGCCAGCAGCTTAGATACGGGGGCGCCGTCCGGGGAGCTGTTTTTT

V gene: TRBV6-2/TRBV6-3
clone size: few
CDR3 length: 17
D gene: .
J gene: TRBJ1-1
CDR3 protein: CASSYFPDGDRNTEAFF
CDR3 DNA: TGTGCCAGCAGTTACTTCCCGGACGGGGATAGGAACACTGAAGCTTTCTTT

V gene: TRBV2
clone size: many
CDR3 length: 12
D gene: TRBD2
J gene: TRBJ2-3
CDR3 protein: CASSGEGSTQYF
CDR3 DNA: TGTGCCAGCAGTGGGGAGGGGTCTACGCAGTATTTT

V gene: TRBV6-1
clone size: .
CDR3 length: 16
D gene: TRBD1
J gene: TRBJ2-2
CDR3 protein: CASRSPGTGFTGELFF
CDR3 DNA: TGTGCCAGCAGATCACCCGGGACAGGGTTCACCGGGGAGCTGTTTTTT

V gene: TRBV7-9
clone size: many
CDR3 length: 12
D gene: TRBD1
J gene: TRBJ1-2
CDR3 protein: CASSIDRVGYTF
CDR3 DNA: TGTGCCAGCAGCATCGACAGGGTTGGCTACACCTTC

V gene: TRBV11-2
clone size: few
CDR3 length: 16
D gene: .
J gene: TRBJ2-5
CDR3 protein: CASSSAHEGTQETQYF
CDR3 DNA: TGTGCCAGCAGCTCGGCTCACGAGGGGACCCAAGAGACCCAGTACTTC

V gene: TRBV5-1
clone size: many
CDR3 length: 17
D gene: TRBD2
J gene: TRBJ2-3
CDR3 protein: CASSHLTSGGAADTQYF
CDR3 DNA: TGCGCCAGCAGCCACCTAACTAGCGGGGGGGCCGCTGATACGCAGTATTTT

V gene: TRBV19
clone size: .
CDR3 length: 14
D gene: .
J gene: TRBJ1-1
CDR3 protein: CASTLGTPIFEAFF
CDR3 DNA: TGTGCCAGTACTCTCGGGACCCCGATATTTGAAGCTTTCTTT

V gene: TRBV2
clone size: many
CDR3 length: 14
D gene: .
J gene: TRBJ2-1
CDR3 protein: CASMGGNPYNEQFF
CDR3 DNA: TGTGCCAGTATGGGGGGAAACCCCTACAATGAGCAGTTCTTC

V gene: TRBV5-1
clone size: few
CDR3 length: 13
D gene: .
J gene: TRBJ2-5
CDR3 protein: CASSSRTQETQYF
CDR3 DNA: TGCGCCAGCAGTAGCAGGACCCAAGAGACCCAGTACTTC

V gene: TRBV29-1
clone size: .
CDR3 length: 12
D gene: .
J gene: TRBJ1-2
CDR3 protein: CSVEDPGYGYTF
CDR3 DNA: TGCAGCGTTGAAGATCCGGGGTATGGCTACACCTTC

V gene: TRBV20-1
clone size: many
CDR3 length: 15
D gene: TRBD1
J gene: TRBJ2-2
CDR3 protein: CSVQAGTGGTGELFF
CDR3 DNA: TGCAGTGTTCAAGCCGGGACAGGGGGCACCGGGGAGCTGTTTTTT

V gene: TRBV30
clone size: .
CDR3 length: 13
D gene: TRBD1
J gene: TRBJ1-2
CDR3 protein: CAWSPTGDYGYTF
CDR3 DNA: TGTGCCTGGAGCCCGACAGGGGACTATGGCTACACCTTC